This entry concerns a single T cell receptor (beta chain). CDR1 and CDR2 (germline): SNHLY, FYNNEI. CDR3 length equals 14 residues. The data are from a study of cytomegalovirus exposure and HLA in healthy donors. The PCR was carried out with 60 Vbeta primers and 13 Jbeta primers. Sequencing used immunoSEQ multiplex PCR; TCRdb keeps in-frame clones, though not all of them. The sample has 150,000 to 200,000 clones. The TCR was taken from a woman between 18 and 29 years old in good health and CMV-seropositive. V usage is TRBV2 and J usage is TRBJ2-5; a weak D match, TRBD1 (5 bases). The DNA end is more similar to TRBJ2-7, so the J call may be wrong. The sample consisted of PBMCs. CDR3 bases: TGTGCCAGCAGGATGGACAACGGTCCTTACGAGCAGTACTTC. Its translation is CASRMDNGPYEQYF.